A selection of T cell receptor beta chains follows, all from one sample in a study of T cell responses to AZD1222 COVID-19 vaccine. Generated by immunoSEQ multiplex PCR, the TCRdb table keeps only in-frame clones and is missing some. The sample records 150,000 to 200,000 clones, under 95% being singletons. Sequencing was performed on peripheral blood, taken 28 days after the second AZD1222 dose. The receptors here all came from an adult who received the AZD1222 COVID-19 vaccine. CDR3s include the opening cysteine and the closing phenylalanine or tryptophan. Each record gives: J gene, V gene, D gene, clone size, CDR3 protein, CDR3 DNA. D genes are given only for firm matches. The size field is filled for only some rows; it gives once, few, many or a size class.

J gene: TRBJ2-5
V gene: TRBV7-8
D gene: NA
clone size: NA
CDR3 protein: CASSWYREARETQYF
CDR3 DNA: TGTGCCAGCAGCTGGTACAGGGAGGCCAGAGAGACCCAGTACTTC

J gene: TRBJ2-1
V gene: TRBV18
D gene: TRBD1
clone size: NA
CDR3 protein: CASSPPGTGNNEQFF
CDR3 DNA: TGTGCCAGCTCACCACCGGGGACAGGGAACAATGAGCAGTTCTTC

J gene: TRBJ1-2
V gene: TRBV5-4
D gene: TRBD1
clone size: NA
CDR3 protein: CASSSRQGARGYTF
CDR3 DNA: TGTGCCAGCAGCTCCCGACAGGGGGCTAGGGGCTACACCTTC

J gene: TRBJ1-6
V gene: TRBV2
D gene: NA
clone size: NA
CDR3 protein: CASSLRTVLVEPLHF
CDR3 DNA: TGTGCCAGCAGCCTAAGGACAGTCTTGGTCGAGCCCCTCCACTTT

J gene: TRBJ2-6
V gene: TRBV15
D gene: NA
clone size: NA
CDR3 protein: CATSRDRGSGANVLTF
CDR3 DNA: TGTGCCACCAGCAGAGATCGGGGGTCCGGGGCCAACGTCCTGACTTTC

J gene: TRBJ1-4
V gene: TRBV5-1
D gene: TRBD1
clone size: NA
CDR3 protein: CASSFYGTGVNEKLFF
CDR3 DNA: TGCGCCAGCAGCTTCTACGGGACAGGGGTTAATGAAAAACTGTTTTTT

J gene: TRBJ1-2
V gene: TRBV5-1
D gene: NA
clone size: NA
CDR3 protein: CASSWTDWGYGYTF
CDR3 DNA: TGCGCCAGCAGCTGGACAGATTGGGGTTATGGCTACACCTTC

J gene: TRBJ2-7
V gene: TRBV13
D gene: NA
clone size: NA
CDR3 protein: CASSSRDSYEQYF
CDR3 DNA: TGTGCCAGCAGCTCCCGGGACTCCTACGAGCAGTACTTC

J gene: TRBJ2-1
V gene: TRBV7-8
D gene: TRBD2
clone size: NA
CDR3 protein: CASSLVAGGANEQFF
CDR3 DNA: TGTGCCAGCAGCTTAGTTGCGGGGGGAGCTAATGAGCAGTTCTTC

J gene: TRBJ2-2
V gene: TRBV18
D gene: NA
clone size: NA
CDR3 protein: CASSPPEGTGELFF
CDR3 DNA: TGTGCCAGCTCACCACCCGAGGGTACCGGGGAGCTGTTTTTT

J gene: TRBJ1-6
V gene: TRBV6-1
D gene: NA
clone size: NA
CDR3 protein: CASSDARAVDASPLHF
CDR3 DNA: TGTGCCAGCAGTGACGCCCGGGCTGTGGACGCCTCACCCCTCCACTTT

J gene: TRBJ2-3
V gene: TRBV10-1
D gene: NA
clone size: NA
CDR3 protein: CASRPDMTDTQYF
CDR3 DNA: TGCGCCAGCAGACCAGATATGACAGATACGCAGTATTTT

J gene: TRBJ1-6
V gene: TRBV6-1
D gene: NA
clone size: once
CDR3 protein: CASSEAAGVGYNSPLHF
CDR3 DNA: TGTGCCAGCAGTGAAGCGGCAGGGGTCGGGTATAATTCACCCCTCCACTTT

J gene: TRBJ1-1
V gene: TRBV19
D gene: NA
clone size: once
CDR3 protein: CASSPSRGNTEAFF
CDR3 DNA: TGTGCCAGTAGCCCGTCCAGGGGGAACACTGAAGCTTTCTTT

J gene: TRBJ2-1
V gene: TRBV27
D gene: TRBD1
clone size: NA
CDR3 protein: CASNPGTGTYNEQFF
CDR3 DNA: TGTGCCAGCAACCCCGGGACAGGGACCTACAATGAGCAGTTCTTC

J gene: TRBJ2-3
V gene: TRBV27
D gene: TRBD2
clone size: once
CDR3 protein: CASSSPGLGVDTQYF
CDR3 DNA: TGTGCCAGCAGTTCCCCGGGACTAGGGGTAGATACGCAGTATTTT

J gene: TRBJ2-1
V gene: TRBV4-1
D gene: NA
clone size: NA
CDR3 protein: CASSQEGRAGYYNEQFF
CDR3 DNA: TGCGCCAGCAGCCAAGAAGGTAGGGCAGGGTACTACAATGAGCAGTTCTTC

J gene: TRBJ2-3
V gene: TRBV29-1
D gene: TRBD2
clone size: NA
CDR3 protein: CSVEGGSTDTQYF
CDR3 DNA: TGCAGCGTTGAGGGAGGGAGCACAGATACGCAGTATTTT

J gene: TRBJ2-3
V gene: TRBV4-1
D gene: TRBD2
clone size: NA
CDR3 protein: CASSQAPSGGAEDTQYF
CDR3 DNA: TGCGCCAGCAGCCAAGCCCCTAGCGGGGGGGCCGAAGATACGCAGTATTTT

J gene: TRBJ2-3
V gene: TRBV28
D gene: NA
clone size: NA
CDR3 protein: CASSPSGADTQYF
CDR3 DNA: TGTGCCAGCAGTCCATCCGGGGCAGATACGCAGTATTTT

J gene: TRBJ1-1
V gene: TRBV5-1
D gene: NA
clone size: NA
CDR3 protein: CASSFSGYKVGTEAFF
CDR3 DNA: TGCGCCAGCAGCTTTTCCGGGTATAAGGTGGGGACTGAAGCTTTCTTT

J gene: TRBJ1-2
V gene: TRBV10-3
D gene: TRBD1
clone size: NA
CDR3 protein: CAISPRQGAEYGYTF
CDR3 DNA: TGTGCCATCAGTCCTCGACAGGGGGCGGAGTATGGCTACACCTTC

J gene: TRBJ2-1
V gene: TRBV27
D gene: NA
clone size: NA
CDR3 protein: CASMEGANEQFF
CDR3 DNA: TGTGCCAGCATGGAGGGGGCCAATGAGCAGTTCTTC

J gene: TRBJ1-5
V gene: TRBV6-1
D gene: NA
clone size: NA
CDR3 protein: CASSESSAAGLYQPQHF
CDR3 DNA: TGTGCCAGCAGTGAATCTAGTGCGGCAGGGTTGTATCAGCCCCAGCATTTT

J gene: TRBJ2-2
V gene: TRBV27
D gene: NA
clone size: NA
CDR3 protein: CASSPVVGGREGELFF
CDR3 DNA: TGTGCCAGCAGTCCAGTTGTAGGGGGGCGCGAGGGGGAGCTGTTTTTT

J gene: TRBJ2-5
V gene: TRBV20-1
D gene: NA
clone size: NA
CDR3 protein: CSATRRETQYF
CDR3 DNA: TGCAGTGCTACCAGGCGGGAGACCCAGTACTTC

J gene: TRBJ1-6
V gene: TRBV7-6
D gene: NA
clone size: NA
CDR3 protein: CASSLTEGYNSPLHF
CDR3 DNA: TGTGCCAGCAGCTTAACTGAGGGGTATAATTCACCCCTCCACTTT

J gene: TRBJ2-4
V gene: TRBV9
D gene: TRBD1
clone size: NA
CDR3 protein: CASSVEGGDDIQYF
CDR3 DNA: TGTGCCAGCAGCGTAGAAGGGGGCGACGACATTCAGTACTTC

J gene: TRBJ1-2
V gene: TRBV15
D gene: NA
clone size: NA
CDR3 protein: CATSFDRLNYGYTF
CDR3 DNA: TGTGCCACCAGCTTTGACAGGTTAAACTATGGCTACACCTTC

J gene: TRBJ2-1
V gene: TRBV19
D gene: NA
clone size: NA
CDR3 protein: CASSIEADSSSYNEQFF
CDR3 DNA: TGTGCCAGTAGTATAGAAGCCGACTCGAGCTCCTACAATGAGCAGTTCTTC

J gene: TRBJ2-1
V gene: TRBV10-2
D gene: NA
clone size: once
CDR3 protein: CASSEPEGGSEQFF
CDR3 DNA: TGCGCCAGCAGTGAGCCGGAGGGGGGAAGCGAGCAGTTCTTC

J gene: TRBJ1-6
V gene: TRBV30
D gene: TRBD1
clone size: NA
CDR3 protein: CAWSGRGGQPNSPLHF
CDR3 DNA: TGTGCCTGGAGTGGACGAGGGGGACAGCCTAATTCACCCCTCCACTTT

J gene: TRBJ1-1
V gene: TRBV7-9
D gene: NA
clone size: NA
CDR3 protein: CASSSPQTVNTEAFF
CDR3 DNA: TGTGCCAGCAGCTCGCCACAAACAGTGAACACTGAAGCTTTCTTT

J gene: TRBJ2-7
V gene: TRBV5-5
D gene: NA
clone size: NA
CDR3 protein: CASSLRTATYEQYF
CDR3 DNA: TGTGCCAGCAGCTTGAGGACAGCTACCTACGAGCAGTACTTC

J gene: TRBJ2-7
V gene: TRBV5-6
D gene: NA
clone size: once
CDR3 protein: CASSLGGQSSYEQYF
CDR3 DNA: TGTGCCAGCAGCTTGGGGGGACAAAGCTCCTACGAGCAGTACTTC

J gene: TRBJ1-1
V gene: TRBV19
D gene: NA
clone size: NA
CDR3 protein: CASSTPGMGTEAFF
CDR3 DNA: TGTGCCAGTAGTACTCCGGGGATGGGCACTGAAGCTTTCTTT

J gene: TRBJ1-3
V gene: TRBV5-1
D gene: TRBD1
clone size: NA
CDR3 protein: CASSLFGTGLQGNTIYF
CDR3 DNA: TGCGCCAGCAGCTTGTTCGGGACAGGGCTCCAAGGAAACACCATATATTTT

J gene: TRBJ2-1
V gene: TRBV4-1
D gene: TRBD1
clone size: NA
CDR3 protein: CASSQDSQGYNEQFF
CDR3 DNA: TGCGCCAGCAGCCAAGACTCACAGGGGTACAATGAGCAGTTCTTC

J gene: TRBJ1-2
V gene: TRBV18
D gene: NA
clone size: NA
CDR3 protein: CASSSGQEYGYTF
CDR3 DNA: TGTGCCAGCTCATCTGGTCAGGAGTATGGCTACACCTTC

J gene: TRBJ2-2
V gene: TRBV19
D gene: TRBD2
clone size: NA
CDR3 protein: CASSAGLGLAGASSTGELFF
CDR3 DNA: TGTGCCAGTAGTGCGGGACTGGGACTAGCGGGGGCCTCCTCCACCGGGGAGCTGTTTTTT

J gene: TRBJ2-6
V gene: TRBV9
D gene: NA
clone size: once
CDR3 protein: CASSRSSSGANVLTF
CDR3 DNA: TGTGCCAGCAGCAGGTCCAGCTCTGGGGCCAACGTCCTGACTTTC

J gene: TRBJ1-5
V gene: TRBV15
D gene: NA
clone size: NA
CDR3 protein: CATSRDGVVRQGAGQPQHF
CDR3 DNA: TGTGCCACCAGCAGAGATGGAGTGGTTCGTCAAGGCGCCGGTCAGCCCCAGCATTTT

J gene: TRBJ1-1
V gene: TRBV7-2
D gene: TRBD1
clone size: NA
CDR3 protein: CASSLVAGGLNTEAFF
CDR3 DNA: TGTGCCAGCAGCTTAGTGGCAGGGGGATTGAACACTGAAGCTTTCTTT

J gene: TRBJ2-1
V gene: TRBV10-1
D gene: TRBD2
clone size: NA
CDR3 protein: CASSPSGVNEQFF
CDR3 DNA: TGCGCCAGCAGTCCTAGCGGGGTCAATGAGCAGTTCTTC

J gene: TRBJ1-2
V gene: TRBV4-1
D gene: TRBD1
clone size: NA
CDR3 protein: CASNQGQYYGYTF
CDR3 DNA: TGCGCCAGCAACCAGGGACAGTACTATGGCTACACCTTC

J gene: TRBJ1-5
V gene: TRBV9
D gene: NA
clone size: NA
CDR3 protein: CASSVSGEGNQPQHF
CDR3 DNA: TGTGCCAGCAGCGTATCAGGGGAAGGCAATCAGCCCCAGCATTTT

J gene: TRBJ2-7
V gene: TRBV27
D gene: NA
clone size: NA
CDR3 protein: CASSYGGNAYEQYF
CDR3 DNA: TGTGCCAGCAGTTATGGCGGGAACGCCTACGAGCAGTACTTC

J gene: TRBJ1-2
V gene: TRBV30
D gene: NA
clone size: NA
CDR3 protein: CASQGANYGYTF
CDR3 DNA: TGTGCCAGCCAAGGCGCTAACTATGGCTACACCTTC

J gene: TRBJ1-1
V gene: TRBV9
D gene: NA
clone size: NA
CDR3 protein: CASSVVGGEYEAFF
CDR3 DNA: TGTGCCAGCAGCGTAGTAGGGGGAGAATACGAAGCTTTCTTT

J gene: TRBJ1-6
V gene: TRBV2
D gene: TRBD1
clone size: NA
CDR3 protein: CASSAQGLLDSPLHF
CDR3 DNA: TGTGCCAGCAGTGCACAGGGGCTACTTGATTCACCCCTCCACTTT

J gene: TRBJ1-1
V gene: TRBV6-5
D gene: TRBD1
clone size: NA
CDR3 protein: CASSLRTGGNTEAFF
CDR3 DNA: TGTGCCAGCAGTCTCCGGACAGGAGGGAACACTGAAGCTTTCTTT